The 18 T cell receptor beta chains given below trace back to one sample, sequenced in a study of CD8 T cells in ankylosing spondylitis. Study-wide results and caveats: A TCR beta motif of fewer than ten highly homologous variants seemed to mark ankylosing spondylitis blood.

Their antigen targets remain unknown. TCRdb recomputed calls from the 5' RACE reads with MiXCR, one row per CDR3 protein. This repertoire shows a few hundred thousand distinct CDR3 sequences, about 20% found once; its top ten account for about a sixth. Sequencing was performed on blood, either unsorted or a sorted T cell fraction (not recorded which). These receptors came from a male donor with ankylosing spondylitis.

This rearrangement joins TRBV12-5 to TRBJ2-2; D tentatively reads TRBD1 or TRBD2 (6 bases each). The CDR3 consists of 12 residues. The germline V gene has CDR1 LGHNT and CDR2 FRNRAP. Deletions cut 8 bases from V and 6 bases from J, with 10 bases between. The CDR3, as DNA: TGTGCTAGTTCGGGGGCGCCCGGGGAGCTGTTTTTT. This translates into CASSGAPGELFF.

This clonotype was found a few times. The chain joins TRBV10-3 to TRBJ1-3; 7 bases align to TRBD1. The CDR3 totals 16 residues. The germline CDR1 and CDR2 sequences are ENHRY and SYGVKD. V trimming: 6 bases; J trimming: 6 bases; junction bases outside the gene matches: 14. The CDR3 is CAISLAGLTGLNTIYF. CDR3 DNA: TGTGCCATCAGCTTGGCGGGTTTGACAGGGCTAAACACCATATATTTT.

The chain links TRBV27 to TRBJ2-1; D might be TRBD2 (7 bases). CDR1 MNHEY and CDR2 SMNVEV come from the germline V gene (reference sequence). Deletions cut 5 bases from V and 14 bases from J, with 16 bases between. This CDR3 has 12 residues. The CDR3 loop is CASSERRGGEFF. The CDR3 DNA reads as TGTGCCAGCAGTGAAAGGAGGGGGGGGGAGTTCTTC.

The table lists this clonotype with a few counts. Here the CDR3 reads CASSPWTEPSYEQYF. The CDR3, as DNA: TGTGCCAGCAGCCCATGGACCGAACCATCCTACGAGCAGTACTTC. The chain joins TRBV7-2 to TRBJ2-7; D ambiguous. Trimming removed 5 bases from V and 1 base from J, with 15 bases in between. This CDR3 is 15 amino acids long. Germline CDR1 is SGHTA and CDR2 is FQGNSA.

The genes are TRBV7-6 and TRBJ2-1, with 7 bases identical to TRBD2. V lost 1 base and J lost 0; bases outside the gene matches: 6. Germline CDR1 reads SGHVS; CDR2 reads FNYEAQ. The CDR3 spans 17 residues. The CDR3 DNA is TGTGCCAGCAGCTTAGGGGGACTACCCAGCTCCTACAATGAGCAGTTCTTC. This codes for CASSLGGLPSSYNEQFF.

This rearrangement joins TRBV20-1 to TRBJ1-1, with a possible D match to TRBD1 (6 bases). This CDR3 is built from 13 residues. CDR1 is DFQATT, CDR2 SNEGSKA, per germline (reference sequence). V shed 5 bases and J shed 5 bases, with 15 bases lying between them. The CDR3 bases are TGCAGTGCTGAAGAGGGGGTACCGACTGAAGCTTTCTTT. Protein: CSAEEGVPTEAFF.

The chain employs TRBV2 and TRBJ2-5; 11 positions agree with TRBD2. The CDR3 is 16 residues long. Looked up from germline, CDR1 is SNHLY and CDR2 is FYNNEI. V gave up 6 bases and J gave up 3 bases; unmatched junction bases: 9. CDR3 region: CASSQRLAGMEETQYF. The CDR3, as DNA: TGTGCCAGCAGCCAAAGACTAGCGGGAATGGAAGAGACCCAGTACTTC.

V and J are TRBV28 and TRBJ2-7; no clear D gene. V was pared by 6 bases and J by 3 bases, with 12 bases between. Germline CDR1 reads MDHEN; CDR2 reads SYDVKM. The CDR3 totals 13 residues. CDR3 in amino acids: CASSLPGYYEQYF. DNA for the CDR3: TGTGCCAGCAGCCTCCCCGGATACTACGAGCAGTACTTC.

The chain links TRBV12-3 or TRBV12-4 to TRBJ1-5, with unresolved D. This CDR3 comprises 15 residues. V lost 3 bases to trimming and J lost 0 bases, with 9 bases between them. The CDR3 nucleotides read TGTGCCAGCAGTTTCATACAGAATAGCAATCAGCCCCAGCATTTT. Translated, it gives CASSFIQNSNQPQHF.

This clonotype was seen only a few times. The chain couples TRBV7-2 to TRBJ1-1, with D tentatively TRBD1 (5 bases). Germline V CDR1 and CDR2: SGHTA, FQGNSA. The germline V and J ends were trimmed by 3 bases and 4 bases, with 9 bases remaining between them. The CDR3 sequence is 13 residues long. The DNA of the CDR3 is TGTGCCAGCAGCTTGAGGGGACCCACTGAAGCTTTCTTT. The encoded protein is CASSLRGPTEAFF.

V gene TRBV2 combines with J gene TRBJ1-5; D is uncertain. CDR1 is SNHLY and CDR2 is FYNNEI in the germline V gene. V was shortened by 5 bases and J by 0 bases, with 17 bases between the two germline ends. The CDR3 sequence is 17 residues long. This chain's CDR3 is CASSPPPGGHSNQPQHF. The CDR3 region has the DNA TGTGCCAGCAGTCCCCCCCCGGGCGGCCATAGCAATCAGCCCCAGCATTTT.

V and J are TRBV5-1 and TRBJ1-2; D perhaps matches TRBD1 (5 bases). This CDR3 comprises 16 residues. Germline V lookup: CDR1 SGHRS, CDR2 YFSETQ. V dropped 4 bases and J dropped 2 bases, with 18 bases sitting between them. CDR3 residues: CASSAGGGASNYGYTF. The CDR3 coding sequence is TGCGCCAGCAGCGCCGGTGGAGGGGCGTCGAACTATGGCTACACCTTC.

The rearrangement links TRBV7-2 to TRBJ2-1; 7 bases line up with TRBD2. The CDR3 is 14 amino acids. The V gene's germline CDR1 is SGHTA and CDR2 FQGNSA. V gave up 1 base and J gave up 6 bases; unmatched junction bases: 3. The CDR3 DNA reads as TGTGCCAGCAGCTTAGTTGGACTAGTCAATGAGCAGTTCTTC. Translated: CASSLVGLVNEQFF.

This clonotype was observed a few times. V and J are TRBV21-1 and TRBJ2-7; the D segment call TRBD2 is taken from the table without a DNA check. TRBV21-1 constitutes a pseudogene. This CDR3 region has 20 residues. CDR3 protein: CASSKARASGSSTGSYEQYF. The CDR3 nucleotides read TGTGCCAGCAGCAAAGCGCGGGCTAGCGGGAGTTCGACTGGCTCCTACGAGCAGTACTTC.

The V and J genes are TRBV5-1 and TRBJ2-7, with 7 positions matching TRBD2. Germline CDR1 and CDR2: SGHRS and YFSETQ. V was clipped by 4 bases and J by 1 base; unmatched bases: 11. The CDR3 extends over 16 amino acids. The DNA of the CDR3 is TGCGCCAGCAGCCGTTCCGTGGGAGGGGCTTCCTACGAGCAGTACTTC. It yields the protein CASSRSVGGASYEQYF.

The V and J genes are TRBV29-1 and TRBJ2-5; D possibly corresponds to TRBD2 (7 bases). The V end was cut by 4 bases, the J end by 2 bases, with 11 bases between. The CDR3 extends over 13 amino acids. The germline gives CDR1 SQVTM, CDR2 ANQGSEA. The CDR3 bases are TGCAGCGTTGTAAGGGGGGGGCAAGAGACCCAGTACTTC. Encoded protein: CSVVRGGQETQYF.

The chain has TRBV7-8 and TRBJ2-7, with D tentatively TRBD1 (6 bases). This CDR3 has 15 amino acids. CDR1 is SGHVS and CDR2 is FQNEAQ in the germline V gene. Trimming took 5 bases from V and 4 from J, leaving 18 bases between them. In DNA, the CDR3 is TGTGCCAGCAGCCTGACAGGCCCGCCTCAATACGAGCAGTACTTC. It is translated as CASSLTGPPQYEQYF.

CDR3 sequence (DNA): TGTGCCACCAGTGATCCTTACTACAATGAGCAGTTCTTC. Translating gives CATSDPYYNEQFF. The J gene is TRBJ2-1, the V gene TRBV24-1; unclear D gene. The V end lost 3 bases, the J end lost 3 bases, and 5 bases lay between the germline ends. This CDR3 contains 13 residues. Germline V gives CDR1 KGHDR, CDR2 SFDVKD.